This T cell receptor (beta chain) came from a study of T cell repertoires in cytomegalovirus infection. Whole-study context: Public TCR beta signatures marked donors with CMV infection and the matching HLA. General study results and limits: Ex vivo, HLA-C-restricted CMV-specific TCR beta clonotypes prevailed over the rest of the response. Cumulative frequency of public TCR beta families picked out carriers of CMV plus the relevant HLA.

CDR1 and CDR2 (germline): MNHEY, SVGEGT. CDR3 length equals 12 residues. V was clipped by 0 bases and J by 3 bases, with 3 bases between them. Regarding this clonotype: Its matching antigen is unknown.

TCRdb itself ran the reads through MiXCR, one entry per CDR3 protein. Among some 180,000 distinct CDR3 sequences listed, 17% were seen once. The gene calls are TRBV6-2 or TRBV6-3 and TRBJ2-7; no clear D gene. This receptor was taken from a human donor in good health (CMV status not recorded). Some clones in this sample may be carry-over from other donors' samples. The sample taken for sequencing was CD8+ T cells from PBMCs. CDR3 sequence (DNA): TGTGCCAGCAGTTACTCCAACTACGAGCAGTACTTC. Translating it yields CASSYSNYEQYF.